This T cell receptor beta chain derives from a study of blood T cell repertoires in COVID-19. Here immunoSEQ multiplex PCR was the method, and the copy in TCRdb shows in-frame clones only, minus some. In the table there are under 100,000 clones, about 85% of which are singletons. The CDR3 has 18 residues. Germline CDR1 is SGHDN and CDR2 is FVKESK. Trimming removed 0 bases from V and 2 bases from J; junction bases left unmatched: 9. This receptor was obtained from a man aged 50-59 years with acute or convalescent COVID-19. The material sequenced was peripheral blood. The V gene is TRBV14, the J gene TRBJ2-3, with 9 nucleotides matching TRBD1. The CDR3 is CASSQDPLQGAYTDTQYF. CDR3 bases: TGTGCCAGCAGCCAAGATCCTCTACAGGGGGCATACACAGATACGCAGTATTTT.